This T cell receptor (beta chain) was identified in a study of T-cell memory formation after mild COVID-19. Overall study context: Most TCR clusters belonged to a single donor. General study results and limits: Cross-reactive memory appears to have joined, as suggested by some responding clones showing up in pre-infection memory.

The V end lost 7 bases, the J end lost 4 bases, and 8 bases lay between the germline ends. The CDR3 is 12 amino acids. This clonotype was seen a few times. Its specificity is not known. A 5'RACE reaction primed in the constant segment made cDNA libraries of TCR alpha and TCR beta, and these carried sample barcodes and UMIs. TCRdb analysed the 5' RACE reads with MiXCR anew, one entry per CDR3 protein. The sample gives some 110,000 distinct CDR3 sequences, more than 15% of which show up once; 28% is in the top ten. The specimen was PBMCs or a T cell subset sorted from them (not recorded which). This TCR came from an adult woman who had mild COVID-19 (a few samples of this study predate the infection). Cell type and time point are not known. The rearrangement links TRBV12-3 or TRBV12-4 to TRBJ2-1; D gene ambiguous. CDR3 in amino acids: CASTQLYNEQFF. DNA of the CDR3: TGTGCCAGCACCCAACTTTACAATGAGCAGTTCTTC.